Many counts were recorded for the clone carrying this T cell receptor (beta chain). Its target is unknown. These data originate in a study of regulatory T cells in long-lasting Graves disease. Construction of TCR beta libraries relied on iRepertoire HTBI primers and on Arm-PCR targeting CDR3 regions. MiXCR was run by TCRdb on the multiplex PCR reads, yielding one entry per CDR3 protein. Seen here are fewer than 400,000 distinct CDR3 sequences, roughly 18% observed once, and the top ten hold approximately 35%. There are 15 residues in the CDR3. The V and J ends lost 2 bases and 7 bases, in that order; junction bases with no gene match: 5. The germline V gene has CDR1 MNHEY and CDR2 SVGEGT. As to time point: newly diagnosed GD, antithyroid drugs for less than 3 months. The TCR library was prepared using RNA isolated from PBMCs. Whole-study results and caveats: The TCR repertoire of persistent Graves' patients was less diverse than that of newly diagnosed ones.

The chain recombines TRBV6-2 or TRBV6-3 with TRBJ2-1, with 10 bases identical to TRBD2. The TCR comes from a female donor with Graves disease. This specimen was peripheral blood mononuclear cells (PBMCs), taken at new diagnosis, from a patient treated with antithyroid drugs. CDR3 amino acids: CASSYNLAGVNEQFF. The CDR3 DNA reads TGTGCCAGCAGTTACAACCTAGCGGGAGTAAATGAGCAGTTCTTC.